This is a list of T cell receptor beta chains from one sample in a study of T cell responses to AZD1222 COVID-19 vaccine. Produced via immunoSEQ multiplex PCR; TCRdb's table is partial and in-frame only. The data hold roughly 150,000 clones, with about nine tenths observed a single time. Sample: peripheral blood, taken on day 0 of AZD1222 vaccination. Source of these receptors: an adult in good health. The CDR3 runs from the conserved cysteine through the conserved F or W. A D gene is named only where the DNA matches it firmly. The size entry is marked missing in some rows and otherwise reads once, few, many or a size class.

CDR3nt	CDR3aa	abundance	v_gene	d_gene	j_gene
TGTGCCAGCAGCGGGAAGGGGATAGCCAAAAACATTCAGTACTTC	CASSGKGIAKNIQYF	-	TRBV7-9	-	TRBJ2-4
TGTGCCAGCAGCGGGGCAGGGGCATCCCTCCACTTT	CASSGAGASLHF	-	TRBV5-5	-	TRBJ1-6
TGTGCCAGTAGTGGAGGGACAGTAACACTGCATTTT	CASSGGTVTLHF	-	TRBV19	TRBD1	TRBJ1-5
TGTGCCAGTAGCTCCCTTCGAAAGACAGGGGAGAACAATCAGCCCCAGCATTTT	CASSSLRKTGENNQPQHF	once	TRBV19	TRBD1	TRBJ1-5
TGTGCCAGCAGCCCTCGAGCGGGCGGCGCCGGGGAGCTGTTTTTT	CASSPRAGGAGELFF	-	TRBV7-3	-	TRBJ2-2
TGTGCCAGCAGCTTCCCGGGAGGGGGCAGGGGCTATGGCTACACCTTC	CASSFPGGGRGYGYTF	-	TRBV5-5	TRBD1	TRBJ1-2
TGTGCCAGCTCACAGGTCCGATCCGATAGCAATCAGCCCCAGCATTTT	CASSQVRSDSNQPQHF	-	TRBV18	-	TRBJ1-5
TGCGCCAGCAGAGGGACAGGGGCCACTGAAGCTTTCTTT	CASRGTGATEAFF	once	TRBV10-2	TRBD1	TRBJ1-1
TGTGCCAGCAGCTTAGTAGGAACCGCTGAAGCTTTCTTT	CASSLVGTAEAFF	-	TRBV7-8	-	TRBJ1-1
TGTGCCAGCTCACCACGGGCCGCAAATTCACCCCTCCACTTT	CASSPRAANSPLHF	-	TRBV18	-	TRBJ1-6
TGTGCCAGCAGTTGGGGGTGGGCCTCTGGAAACACCATATATTTT	CASSWGWASGNTIYF	-	TRBV5-6	-	TRBJ1-3
TGCGCCAGCAGCTTACAGGGAGCAACTAATGAAAAACTGTTTTTT	CASSLQGATNEKLFF	-	TRBV5-1	-	TRBJ1-4
TGTGCCTGGACTGTAGGGTTCAGTGGAAACACCATATATTTT	CAWTVGFSGNTIYF	-	TRBV30	-	TRBJ1-3
TGCGCCAGCAGCTTGGCCTTCGACACCCTGAGCTCCTACGAGCAGTACTTC	CASSLAFDTLSSYEQYF	-	TRBV5-1	-	TRBJ2-7
TGTGCCAGCAGTTACCGGGACACCTACGAGCAGTACTTC	CASSYRDTYEQYF	many	TRBV6-2/TRBV6-3	-	TRBJ2-7
TGTGCCAGCTCAACTGACCTAGGGGTTGGAGGTACGCAGTATTTT	CASSTDLGVGGTQYF	-	TRBV18	-	TRBJ2-3
TGTGCCAGCAGCTCTGGACAGGGGGCTTCCTACGAGCAGTACTTC	CASSSGQGASYEQYF	-	TRBV7-9	TRBD1	TRBJ2-7
TGTGCCAGCAGCCACGGACTCGACTCCTATGGCTACACCTTC	CASSHGLDSYGYTF	-	TRBV5-8	-	TRBJ1-2
TGTGCCAGTAGGGGGACAGGGGGCTCCTATGGCTACACCTTC	CASRGTGGSYGYTF	-	TRBV19	TRBD1	TRBJ1-2
TGTGCCACCTCCCTAGAACGGGGGAGCTATGGCTACACCTTC	CATSLERGSYGYTF	-	TRBV15	-	TRBJ1-2
TGCGCCAGCAGCCAAGGACAGTTAAACACTGAAGCTTTCTTT	CASSQGQLNTEAFF	-	TRBV4-1	-	TRBJ1-1
TGTGCCAGCAGGGCGGGCCGCTATGGCTACACCTTC	CASRAGRYGYTF	-	TRBV2	-	TRBJ1-2
TGTGCCAGCAGCTTAGGGCCAGGGCAAGAGACCCAGTACTTC	CASSLGPGQETQYF	-	TRBV11-2	-	TRBJ2-5
TGCAGCGTTGAGGGCCCGGGACAGGAGAGACACGAGCAGTACTTC	CSVEGPGQERHEQYF	-	TRBV29-1	TRBD1	TRBJ2-7
TGTGCCAGCAGCCAAAGGCTGGTAGGCTATGGCTACACCTTC	CASSQRLVGYGYTF	-	TRBV3-1/TRBV3-2	-	TRBJ1-2
TGTGCCAGCAGTTACTCGAGCAGGGGGCTCTGGTATGGCTACACCTTC	CASSYSSRGLWYGYTF	-	TRBV6-5	TRBD1	TRBJ1-2
TGTGCCAGCGGGGTAATCAATAATTCACCCCTCCACTTT	CASGVINNSPLHF	-	TRBV12-3/TRBV12-4	-	TRBJ1-6
TGTGCCAGCAGCTTATGGGGGCCCCCCACCGGGGAGCTGTTTTTT	CASSLWGPPTGELFF	few	TRBV7-2	-	TRBJ2-2
TGTGCCAGCAGCACCCCGGGGGTTTCCAACACCGGGGAGCTGTTTTTT	CASSTPGVSNTGELFF	few	TRBV7-8	-	TRBJ2-2
TGTGCCAGCAACCGAGTTGGAAGTCTTGACTATGGCTACACCTTC	CASNRVGSLDYGYTF	-	TRBV11-2	-	TRBJ1-2
TGTGCCAGCAGCCCTACCCGGGCCGGGACCGAGAAGGGAGATACGCAGTATTTT	CASSPTRAGTEKGDTQYF	-	TRBV7-2	-	TRBJ2-3
TGTGCAAGTCGCTTAGCGCTGCGACACTATAGCAATCAGCCCCAGCATTTT	CASRLALRHYSNQPQHF	-	TRBV12-2	-	TRBJ1-5
TGTGCCAGCTCACCAGGACAGGGTGGAAACATTCAGTACTTC	CASSPGQGGNIQYF	-	TRBV18	TRBD1	TRBJ2-4
TGCGCCAGCAGCTTGAGGGGGACAGGGGTAGGTGAGACCCAGTACTTC	CASSLRGTGVGETQYF	-	TRBV5-1	TRBD1	TRBJ2-5
TGTGCCAGCTGTGGCTCTGGGGCCAACGTCCTGACTTTC	CASCGSGANVLTF	few	TRBV2	-	TRBJ2-6
TGCGCCAGCAGCCCCCGGGACAGGGCCCACGAGCAGTACTTC	CASSPRDRAHEQYF	-	TRBV5-1	TRBD1	TRBJ2-7
TGTGCCACCGGAGGGGCGGGAGGTCGCTCCTACGAGCAGTACTTC	CATGGAGGRSYEQYF	-	TRBV6-5	TRBD2	TRBJ2-7
TGTGCCAGCAGCCCCATCGAGGGGGGACAGGGCCTCTATGGCTACACCTTC	CASSPIEGGQGLYGYTF	few	TRBV7-9	TRBD1	TRBJ1-2
TGTGCCAGCAGCTTAGCGCCGGTGGGTACAGGGAGGAAGGGAGAGACCCAGTACTTC	CASSLAPVGTGRKGETQYF	-	TRBV7-2	-	TRBJ2-5
TGTGCCAGTATGCATGGTCGGGGTGGAGTAGAAAATCAGCCCCAGCATTTT	CASMHGRGGVENQPQHF	-	TRBV19	-	TRBJ1-5
TGTGCCTGGAGGACGGGGGAGACCCAGTACTTC	CAWRTGETQYF	-	TRBV30	-	TRBJ2-5